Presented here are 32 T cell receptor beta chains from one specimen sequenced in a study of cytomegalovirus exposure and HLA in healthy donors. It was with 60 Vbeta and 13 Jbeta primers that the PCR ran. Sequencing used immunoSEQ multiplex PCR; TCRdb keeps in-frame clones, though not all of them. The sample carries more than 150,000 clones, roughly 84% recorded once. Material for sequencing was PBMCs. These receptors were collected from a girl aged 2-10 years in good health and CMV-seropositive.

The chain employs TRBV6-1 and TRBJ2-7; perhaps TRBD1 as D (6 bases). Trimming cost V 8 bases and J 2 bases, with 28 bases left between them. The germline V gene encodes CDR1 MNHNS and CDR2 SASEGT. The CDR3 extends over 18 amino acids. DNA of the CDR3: TGTGCCAGCTGTGCTTATTTTGTTTCGGACAGAAGCCCCTACGAGCAGTACTTC. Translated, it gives CASCAYFVSDRSPYEQYF.

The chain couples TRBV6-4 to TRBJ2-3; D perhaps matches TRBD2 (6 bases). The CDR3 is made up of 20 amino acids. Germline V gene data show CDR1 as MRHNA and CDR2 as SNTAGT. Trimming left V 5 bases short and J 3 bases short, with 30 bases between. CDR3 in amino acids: CASSCRRGKPLKGGTDTQYF. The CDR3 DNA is TGTGCCAGCAGTTGTCGGCGGGGAAAACCCTTAAAAGGAGGTACAGATACGCAGTATTTT.

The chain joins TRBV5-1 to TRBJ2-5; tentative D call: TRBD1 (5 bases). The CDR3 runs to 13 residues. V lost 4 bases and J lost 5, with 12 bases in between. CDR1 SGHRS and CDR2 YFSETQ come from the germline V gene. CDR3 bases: TGCGCCAGCAGCGTTGATCCAGGGGAGACCCAGTACTTC. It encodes CASSVDPGETQYF.

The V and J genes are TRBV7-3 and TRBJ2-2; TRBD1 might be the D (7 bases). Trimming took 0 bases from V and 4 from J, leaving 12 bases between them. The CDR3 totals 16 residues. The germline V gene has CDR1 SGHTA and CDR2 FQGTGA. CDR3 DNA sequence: TGTGCCAGCAGCTTAACGACAGGGAGGTCCACCGGGGAGCTGTTTTTT. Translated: CASSLTTGRSTGELFF.

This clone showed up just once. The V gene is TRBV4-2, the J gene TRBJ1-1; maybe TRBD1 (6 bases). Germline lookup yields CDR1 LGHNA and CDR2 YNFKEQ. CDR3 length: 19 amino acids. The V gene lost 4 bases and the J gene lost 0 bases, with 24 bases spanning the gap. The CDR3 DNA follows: TGTGCCAGCAGCCCCCGGCACAGGGAATTTCCGATCATGAACACTGAAGCTTTCTTT. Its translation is CASSPRHREFPIMNTEAFF.

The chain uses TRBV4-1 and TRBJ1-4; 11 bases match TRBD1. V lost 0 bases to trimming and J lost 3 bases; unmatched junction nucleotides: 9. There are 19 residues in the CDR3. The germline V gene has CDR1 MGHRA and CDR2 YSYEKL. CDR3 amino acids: CASSQDTLDRGLANEKLFF. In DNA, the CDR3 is TGCGCCAGCAGCCAAGATACCTTGGACAGGGGGCTTGCTAATGAAAAACTGTTTTTT.

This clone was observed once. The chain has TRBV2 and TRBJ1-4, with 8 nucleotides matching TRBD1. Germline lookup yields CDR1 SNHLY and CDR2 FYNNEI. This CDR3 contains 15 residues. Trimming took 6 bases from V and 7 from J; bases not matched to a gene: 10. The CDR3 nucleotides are TGTGCCAGCAGCGGAGCAGGGGGCATGAGTGAAAAACTGTTTTTT. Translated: CASSGAGGMSEKLFF. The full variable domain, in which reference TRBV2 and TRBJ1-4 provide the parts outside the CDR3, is EPEVTQTPSHQVTQMGQEVILRCVPISNHLYFYWYRQILGQKVEFLVSFYNNEISEKSEIFDDQFSVERPDGSNFTLKIRSTKLEDSAMYFCASSGAGGMSEKLFFGSGTQLSVL.

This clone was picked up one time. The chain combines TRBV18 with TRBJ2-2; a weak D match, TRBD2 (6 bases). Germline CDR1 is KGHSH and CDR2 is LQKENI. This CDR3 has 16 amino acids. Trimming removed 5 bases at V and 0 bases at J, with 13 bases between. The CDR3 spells CASSAYRDSNTGELFF. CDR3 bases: TGTGCCAGCTCAGCGTACCGGGACTCGAACACCGGGGAGCTGTTTTTT. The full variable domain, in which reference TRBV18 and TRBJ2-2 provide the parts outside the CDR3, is NAGVMQNPRHLVRRRGQEARLRCSPMKGHSHVYWYRQLPEEGLKFMVYLQKENIIDESGMPKERFSAEFPKEGPSILRIQQVVRGDSAAYFCASSAYRDSNTGELFFGEGSRLTVL.

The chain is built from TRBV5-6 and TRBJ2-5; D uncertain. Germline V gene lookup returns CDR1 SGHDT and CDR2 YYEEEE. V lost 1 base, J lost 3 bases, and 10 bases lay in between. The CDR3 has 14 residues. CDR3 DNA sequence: TGTGCCAGCAGCTTGACAGAGACGAAAGAGACCCAGTACTTC. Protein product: CASSLTETKETQYF.

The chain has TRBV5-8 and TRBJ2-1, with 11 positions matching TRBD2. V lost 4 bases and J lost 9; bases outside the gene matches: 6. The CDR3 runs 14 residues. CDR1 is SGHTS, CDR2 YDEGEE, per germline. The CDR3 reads CASSLAGGGSEQFF. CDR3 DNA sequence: TGTGCCAGCAGCCTAGCGGGAGGCGGGAGTGAGCAGTTCTTC.

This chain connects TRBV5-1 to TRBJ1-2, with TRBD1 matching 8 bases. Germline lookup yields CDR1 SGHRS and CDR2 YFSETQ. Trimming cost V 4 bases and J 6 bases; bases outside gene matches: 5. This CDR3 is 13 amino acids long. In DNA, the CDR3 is TGCGCCAGCAGCCCCCGGACAGGGCATGGCTACACCTTC. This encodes CASSPRTGHGYTF.

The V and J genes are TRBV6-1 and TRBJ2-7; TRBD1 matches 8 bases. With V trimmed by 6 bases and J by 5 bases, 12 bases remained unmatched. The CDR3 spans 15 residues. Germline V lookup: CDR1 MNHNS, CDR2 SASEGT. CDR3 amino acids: CASRKARDRTNEQYF. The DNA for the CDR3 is TGTGCCAGCAGGAAGGCCCGGGACAGGACCAACGAGCAGTACTTC.

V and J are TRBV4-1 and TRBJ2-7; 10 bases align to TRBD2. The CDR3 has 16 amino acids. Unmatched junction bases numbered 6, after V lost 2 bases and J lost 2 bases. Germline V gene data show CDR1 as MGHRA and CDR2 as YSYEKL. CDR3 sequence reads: CASSQLAGVLPYEQYF. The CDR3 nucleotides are TGCGCCAGCAGCCAACTAGCGGGAGTCCTCCCCTACGAGCAGTACTTC.

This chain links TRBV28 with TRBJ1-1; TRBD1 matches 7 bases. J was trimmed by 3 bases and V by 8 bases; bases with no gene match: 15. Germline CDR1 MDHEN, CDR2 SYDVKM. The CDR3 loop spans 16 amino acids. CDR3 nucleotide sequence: TGTGCCAGCCCCACAGCCGGGACAGTCGAGTACACTGAAGCTTTCTTT. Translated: CASPTAGTVEYTEAFF.

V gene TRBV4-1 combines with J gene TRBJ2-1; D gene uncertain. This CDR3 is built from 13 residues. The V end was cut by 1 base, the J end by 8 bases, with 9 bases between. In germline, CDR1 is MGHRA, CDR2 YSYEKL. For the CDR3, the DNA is TGCGCCAGCAGCCAAGGGATACGGGATGAGCAGTTCTTC. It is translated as CASSQGIRDEQFF.

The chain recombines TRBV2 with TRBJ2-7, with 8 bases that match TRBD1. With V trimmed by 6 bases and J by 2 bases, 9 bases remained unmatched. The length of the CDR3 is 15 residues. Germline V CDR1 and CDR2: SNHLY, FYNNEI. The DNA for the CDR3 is TGTGCCAGCAGCGGCCCCAGGGGGCGTACCTACGAGCAGTACTTC. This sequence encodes CASSGPRGRTYEQYF.

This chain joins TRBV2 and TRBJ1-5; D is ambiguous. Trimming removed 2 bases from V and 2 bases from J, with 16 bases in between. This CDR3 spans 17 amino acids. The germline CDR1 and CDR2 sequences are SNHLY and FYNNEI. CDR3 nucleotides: TGTGCCAGCAGTGAAAGGTATGGGCTCTCGGGCAATCAGCCCCAGCATTTT. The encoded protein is CASSERYGLSGNQPQHF. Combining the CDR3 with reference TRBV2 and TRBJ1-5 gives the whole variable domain EPEVTQTPSHQVTQMGQEVILRCVPISNHLYFYWYRQILGQKVEFLVSFYNNEISEKSEIFDDQFSVERPDGSNFTLKIRSTKLEDSAMYFCASSERYGLSGNQPQHFGDGTRLSIL.

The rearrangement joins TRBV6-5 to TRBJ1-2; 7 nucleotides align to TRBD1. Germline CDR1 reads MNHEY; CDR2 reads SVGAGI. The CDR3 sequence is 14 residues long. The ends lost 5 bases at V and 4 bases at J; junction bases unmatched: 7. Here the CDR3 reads CASSPPGQLYGYTF. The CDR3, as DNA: TGTGCCAGCAGTCCCCCGGGACAGCTCTATGGCTACACCTTC.

The CDR3 is CASSFSGSTGGEQFF. CDR3 sequence (DNA): TGTGCCAGCAGCTTTAGCGGGAGTACTGGGGGTGAGCAGTTCTTC. The rearrangement links TRBV11-2 to TRBJ2-1; 9 bases align to TRBD2. The J segment lost 9 bases and the V segment lost 3 bases, leaving 9 bases of the junction unmatched. Germline loops: CDR1 SGHAT, CDR2 FQNNGV. The length of the CDR3 is 15 residues.

The CDR3 DNA reads as TGCAGCGTTGGGACAGCTAGCGGGGGGAACACCGGGGAGCTGTTTTTT. The encoded protein is CSVGTASGGNTGELFF. The gene calls are TRBV29-1 and TRBJ2-2; 10 nucleotides agree with TRBD2. The CDR3 runs to 16 residues. Germline trimming cut 4 bases from V and 1 base from J; bases unmatched to any gene: 6. Germline CDR1 and CDR2: SQVTM and ANQGSEA.

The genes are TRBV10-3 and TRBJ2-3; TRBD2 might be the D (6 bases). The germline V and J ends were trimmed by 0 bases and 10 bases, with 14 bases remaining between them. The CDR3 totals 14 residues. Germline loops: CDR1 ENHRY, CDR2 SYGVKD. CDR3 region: CAISESRDFCPQYF. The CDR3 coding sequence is TGTGCCATCAGTGAGTCGAGGGACTTCTGCCCGCAGTATTTT.

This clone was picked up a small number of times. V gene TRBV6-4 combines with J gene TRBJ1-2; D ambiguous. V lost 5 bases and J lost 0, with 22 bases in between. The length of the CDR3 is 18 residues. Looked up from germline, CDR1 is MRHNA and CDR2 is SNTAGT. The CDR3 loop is CASSLGSGSREANYGYTF. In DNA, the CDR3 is TGTGCCAGCAGTTTGGGATCTGGAAGCCGGGAAGCTAACTATGGCTACACCTTC.

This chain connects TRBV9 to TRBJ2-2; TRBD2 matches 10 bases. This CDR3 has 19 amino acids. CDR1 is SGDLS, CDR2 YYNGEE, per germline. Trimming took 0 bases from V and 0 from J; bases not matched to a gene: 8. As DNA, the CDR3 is TGTGCCAGCAGCGTAGCTTTAGCGGGGGGCAGCCCGAACACCGGGGAGCTGTTTTTT. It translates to CASSVALAGGSPNTGELFF.

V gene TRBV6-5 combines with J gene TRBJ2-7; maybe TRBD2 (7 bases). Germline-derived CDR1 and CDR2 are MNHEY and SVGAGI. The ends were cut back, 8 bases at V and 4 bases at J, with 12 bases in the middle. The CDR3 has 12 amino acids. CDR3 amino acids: CASSGGWYEQYF. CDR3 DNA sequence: TGTGCCAGCTCGGGGGGCTGGTACGAGCAGTACTTC.

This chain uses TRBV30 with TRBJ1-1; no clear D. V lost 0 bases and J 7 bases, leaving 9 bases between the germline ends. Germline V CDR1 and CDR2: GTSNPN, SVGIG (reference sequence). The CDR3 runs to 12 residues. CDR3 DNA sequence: TGTGCCTGGAGTGTCTCCCGGGGTGAAGCTTTCTTT. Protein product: CAWSVSRGEAFF. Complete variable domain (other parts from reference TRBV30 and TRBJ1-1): SQTIHQWPATLVQPVGSPLSLECTVEGTSNPNLYWYRQAAGRGLQLLFYSVGIGQISSEVPQNLSASRPQDRQFILSSKKLLLSDSGFYLCAWSVSRGEAFFGQGTRLTVV.

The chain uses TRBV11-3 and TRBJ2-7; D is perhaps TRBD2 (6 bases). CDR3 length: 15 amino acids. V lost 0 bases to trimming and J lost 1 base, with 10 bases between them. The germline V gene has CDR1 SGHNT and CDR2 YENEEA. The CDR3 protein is CASSLEGRFSYEQYF. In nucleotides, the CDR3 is TGTGCCAGCAGCTTAGAGGGGAGGTTTTCCTACGAGCAGTACTTC.

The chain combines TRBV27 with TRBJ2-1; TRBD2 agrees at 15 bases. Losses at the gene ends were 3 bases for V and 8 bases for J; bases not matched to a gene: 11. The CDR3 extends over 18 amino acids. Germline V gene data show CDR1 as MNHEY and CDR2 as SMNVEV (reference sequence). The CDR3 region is CASSLLPGTSGRLDEQFF. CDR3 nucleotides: TGTGCCAGCAGTTTGCTTCCCGGGACTAGCGGGAGGTTGGATGAGCAGTTCTTC.

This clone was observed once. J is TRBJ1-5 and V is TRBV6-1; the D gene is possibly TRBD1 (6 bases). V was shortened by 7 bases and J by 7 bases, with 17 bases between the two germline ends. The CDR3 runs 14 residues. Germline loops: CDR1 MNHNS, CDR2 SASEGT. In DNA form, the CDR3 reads TGTGCCAGCATCTCAGGGGCGGGTATGCAGCCCCAGCATTTT. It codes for CASISGAGMQPQHF.

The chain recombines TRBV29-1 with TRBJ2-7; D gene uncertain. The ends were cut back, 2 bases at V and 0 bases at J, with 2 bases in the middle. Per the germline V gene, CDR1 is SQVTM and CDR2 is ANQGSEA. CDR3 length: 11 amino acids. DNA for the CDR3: TGCAGCGTTGAACGCTCCTACGAGCAGTACTTC. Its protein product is CSVERSYEQYF.

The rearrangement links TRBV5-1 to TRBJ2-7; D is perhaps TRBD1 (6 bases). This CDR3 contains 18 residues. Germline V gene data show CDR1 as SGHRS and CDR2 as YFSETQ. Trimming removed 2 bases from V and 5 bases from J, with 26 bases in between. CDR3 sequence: CASSLGPQGGWGQDEQYF. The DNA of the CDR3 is TGCGCCAGCAGCTTAGGGCCGCAGGGTGGCTGGGGGCAAGACGAGCAGTACTTC.

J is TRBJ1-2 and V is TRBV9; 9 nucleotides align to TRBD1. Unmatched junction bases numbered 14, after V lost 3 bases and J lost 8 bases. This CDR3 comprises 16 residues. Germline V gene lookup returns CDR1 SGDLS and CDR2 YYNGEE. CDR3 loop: CASSATPTGGRKGYTF. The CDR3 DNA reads TGTGCCAGCAGCGCCACCCCCACAGGGGGCAGGAAAGGCTACACCTTC.

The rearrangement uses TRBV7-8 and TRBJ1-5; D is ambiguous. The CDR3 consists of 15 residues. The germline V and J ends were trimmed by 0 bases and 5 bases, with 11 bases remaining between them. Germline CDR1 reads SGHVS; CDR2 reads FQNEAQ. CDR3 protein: CASSLAWGVDQPQHF. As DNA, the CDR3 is TGTGCCAGCAGCTTAGCTTGGGGAGTTGATCAGCCCCAGCATTTT.